Reported below is one T cell receptor (beta chain). 13 Jbeta primers and 60 Vbeta primers were used for the PCR. This table comes from immunoSEQ multiplex PCR, and its TCRdb copy is limited to in-frame clones, with some not included. This sample has about 140,000 clones, with approximately 82% found just once. The sample is drawn from a study of cytomegalovirus exposure and HLA in healthy donors. Though probably carrying unrecorded immune exposures, donors were nominally healthy at sampling. The CDR3 covers 16 residues. V lost 2 bases and J 6 bases, leaving 16 bases between the germline ends. From germline, CDR1 is KGHSH and CDR2 LQKENI.

Sample: PBMCs. This TCR was recovered from a man aged 35-49 years in good health and CMV-seronegative. The chain uses TRBV18 and TRBJ2-2; D might be TRBD1 (5 bases). The CDR3 loop is CASSPYPARVPGELFF. The CDR3 nucleotides are TGTGCCAGCTCACCATATCCAGCCAGGGTTCCCGGGGAGCTGTTTTTT.